Shown below are 7 T cell receptor beta chains from a single sample sequenced in a study of blood T cell repertoires in COVID-19 (TCRdb year 2020). Library method: the immunoSEQ multiplex PCR assay. TCRdb holds this immuneACCESS table with in-frame rearrangements only. Some clones are missing; in checked studies, unresolved V genes explain under half, and the rest has no known cause. Recorded for this sample are 100,000 or so clones; roughly 80% of them occurred a single time. The ten largest clones capture 15% to 20% of the sample. The sequenced sample consisted of peripheral blood. These receptors all stem from a human donor in a cohort sampled during active COVID-19.

The chain combines TRBV7-9 with TRBJ2-6; 7 positions match TRBD1. The CDR3 loop spans 15 amino acids. CDR1 is SEHNR and CDR2 is FQNEAQ in the germline V gene (reference sequence). V lost 7 bases, J lost 3 bases, and 6 bases stayed unmatched. This CDR3 is CASKQGVFGANVLTF. The DNA of the CDR3 is TGTGCCAGCAAGCAGGGGGTATTTGGGGCCAACGTCCTGACTTTC. Variable domain in full (rest from reference TRBV7-9 and TRBJ2-6): DTGVSQNPRHKITKRGQNVTFRCDPISEHNRLYWYRQTLGQGPEFLTYFQNEAQLEKSRLLSDRFSAERPKGSFSTLEIQRTEQGDSAMYLCASKQGVFGANVLTFGAGSRLTVL.

The V and J genes are TRBV2 and TRBJ2-5, with D maybe TRBD2 (5 bases). Germline-derived CDR1 and CDR2 are SNHLY and FYNNEI. This CDR3 comprises 12 residues. Trimming took off 4 bases at V and 4 bases at J, with 7 bases between the two ends. This chain's CDR3 is CASSVAGETQYF. CDR3 nucleotides: TGTGCCAGCAGTGTGGCGGGAGAGACCCAGTACTTC.

In its sample, this clone was seen once. The genes are TRBV7-2 and TRBJ1-5; tentatively, D is TRBD1 (5 bases). Germline V lookup: CDR1 SGHTA, CDR2 FQGNSA. The ends were cut back, 5 bases at V and 1 base at J, with 15 bases in the middle. CDR3 size: 16 residues. DNA of the CDR3: TGTGCCAGCAGCCCCTTGTCCGGGGGGAGCAATCAGCCCCAGCATTTT. Its protein product is CASSPLSGGSNQPQHF.

This clone showed up just a few times. The V gene is TRBV30, the J gene TRBJ2-7; 8 bases agree with TRBD2. The V and J ends lost 4 bases and 3 bases, in that order; junction bases with no gene match: 8. This CDR3 comprises 14 residues. Germline loops: CDR1 GTSNPN, CDR2 SVGIG (reference sequence). CDR3 nucleotides: TGTGCCTGGACCAAACGGGGACTAGGCTACGAGCAGTACTTC. Protein sequence: CAWTKRGLGYEQYF.

For this clone: This CDR3 is also generated by other DNA sequences in the sample. The chain joins TRBV2 to TRBJ1-2, with TRBD1 as a possible D gene (5 bases). CDR3 length equals 13 residues. Between the trimmed V and J ends, which lost 3 bases and 0 bases, there was a span of 5 bases. Germline V gene sequence: CDR1 SNHLY, CDR2 FYNNEI. The CDR3 sequence: CASSDRANYGYTF. The CDR3 region has the DNA TGTGCCAGCAGTGACAGGGCTAACTATGGCTACACCTTC. The full variable domain, completed using reference TRBV2 and TRBJ1-2, is EPEVTQTPSHQVTQMGQEVILRCVPISNHLYFYWYRQILGQKVEFLVSFYNNEISEKSEIFDDQFSVERPDGSNFTLKIRSTKLEDSAMYFCASSDRANYGYTFGSGTRLTVV.

This clone was seen once. The chain combines TRBV14 with TRBJ2-7; weak D call: TRBD2 (6 bases). Trimming took off 0 bases at V and 3 bases at J, with 12 bases between the two ends. This CDR3 is 15 amino acids long. CDR1 and CDR2 from the germline V gene are SGHDN and FVKESK. In DNA, the CDR3 is TGTGCCAGCAGCCAAGAAGGTAGCGGCGGCTACGAGCAGTACTTC. Translation: CASSQEGSGGYEQYF. Full variable domain (missing parts from reference TRBV14 and TRBJ2-7): EAGVTQFPSHSVIEKGQTVTLRCDPISGHDNLYWYRRVMGKEIKFLLHFVKESKQDESGMPNNRFLAERTGGTYSTLKVQPAELEDSGVYFCASSQEGSGGYEQYFGPGTRLTVT.

The V call is TRBV6-5, the J call TRBJ1-1; TRBD1 might be the D (5 bases). V lost 0 bases, J lost 5 bases, and 16 bases lay in between. This CDR3 spans 16 amino acids. Germline CDR1 MNHEY, CDR2 SVGAGI. The CDR3 region is CASSYSYQGGTTEAFF. Here the CDR3 DNA reads TGTGCCAGCAGTTACTCGTACCAGGGAGGTACGACTGAAGCTTTCTTT.